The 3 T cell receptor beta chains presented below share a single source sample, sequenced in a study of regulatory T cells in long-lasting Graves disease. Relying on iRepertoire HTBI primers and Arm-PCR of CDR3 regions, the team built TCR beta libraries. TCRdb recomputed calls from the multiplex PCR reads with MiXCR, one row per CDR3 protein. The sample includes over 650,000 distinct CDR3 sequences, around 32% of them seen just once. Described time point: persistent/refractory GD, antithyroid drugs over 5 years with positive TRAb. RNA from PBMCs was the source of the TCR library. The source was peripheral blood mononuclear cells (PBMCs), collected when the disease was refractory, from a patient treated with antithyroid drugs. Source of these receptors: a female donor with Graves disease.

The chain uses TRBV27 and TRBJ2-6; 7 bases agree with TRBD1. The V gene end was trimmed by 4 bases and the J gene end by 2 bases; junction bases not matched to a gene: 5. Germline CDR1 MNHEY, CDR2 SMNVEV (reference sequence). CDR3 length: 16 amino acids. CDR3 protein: CASSSYRGTGANVLTF. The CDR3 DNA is TGTGCCAGCAGTTCCTACAGGGGTACTGGGGCCAACGTCCTGACTTTC. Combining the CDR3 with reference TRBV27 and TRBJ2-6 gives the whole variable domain EAQVTQNPRYLITVTGKKLTVTCSQNMNHEYMSWYRQDPGLGLRQIYYSMNVEVTDKGDVPEGYKVSRKEKRNFPLILESPSPNQTSLYFCASSSYRGTGANVLTFGAGSRLTVL.

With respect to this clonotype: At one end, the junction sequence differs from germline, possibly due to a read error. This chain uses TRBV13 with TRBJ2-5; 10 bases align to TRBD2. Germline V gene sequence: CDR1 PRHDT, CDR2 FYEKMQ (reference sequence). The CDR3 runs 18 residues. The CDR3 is CAGSEFSRLAGERETQYF. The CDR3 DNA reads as TGTGCCGGCAGCGAATTCAGTAGGCTAGCGGGAGAGCGGGAGACCCAGTACTTC.

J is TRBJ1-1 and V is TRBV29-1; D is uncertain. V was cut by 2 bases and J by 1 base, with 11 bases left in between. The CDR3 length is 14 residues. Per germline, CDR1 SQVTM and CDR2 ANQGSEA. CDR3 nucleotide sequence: TGCAGCGTTGAACACTCACCAACGAACACTGAAGCTTTCTTT. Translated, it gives CSVEHSPTNTEAFF.